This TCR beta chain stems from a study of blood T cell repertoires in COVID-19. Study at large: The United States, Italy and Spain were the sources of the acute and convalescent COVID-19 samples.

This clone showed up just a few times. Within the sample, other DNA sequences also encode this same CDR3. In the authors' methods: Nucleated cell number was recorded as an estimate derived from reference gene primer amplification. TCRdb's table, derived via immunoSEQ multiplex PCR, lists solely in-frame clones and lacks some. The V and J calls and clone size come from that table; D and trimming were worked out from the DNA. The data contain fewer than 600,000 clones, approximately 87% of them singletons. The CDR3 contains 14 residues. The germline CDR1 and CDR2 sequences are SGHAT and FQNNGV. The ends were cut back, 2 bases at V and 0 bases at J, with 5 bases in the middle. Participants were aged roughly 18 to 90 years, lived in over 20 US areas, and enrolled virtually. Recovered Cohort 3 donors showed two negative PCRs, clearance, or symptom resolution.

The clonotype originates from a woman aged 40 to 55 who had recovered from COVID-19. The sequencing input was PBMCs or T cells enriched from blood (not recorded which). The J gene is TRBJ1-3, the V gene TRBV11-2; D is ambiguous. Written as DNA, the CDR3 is TGTGCCAGCAGCTTATCCATCTCTGGAAACACCATATATTTT. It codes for CASSLSISGNTIYF.